This record covers a single TCR beta chain. The antigen remains unidentified. This record belongs to a study of radiation and T cells in renal cell carcinoma. Findings and caveats of the study: From baseline, blood top tumor clonotypes peaked at 2 weeks post-radiation.

Time point of the sample: blood 4 weeks post-SBRT, at nephrectomy. Sample treatment: 15 Gy SBRT to primary tumor, nephrectomy 4 weeks later. Nephrectomy followed 15 Gy stereotactic body radiation by 4 weeks. V was pared by 4 bases and J by 7 bases, with 5 bases of the junction left unmatched. The germline CDR1 and CDR2 sequences are LNHDA and SQIVND (reference sequence). This CDR3 has 13 residues. The table came from immunoSEQ multiplex PCR; TCRdb's copy has only in-frame clones and leaves some out. The profile shows around 100,000 clones, 70% to 85% of them singletons. The sequences come from blood, collected from a patient whose treatment included radiotherapy and nephrectomy. The rearrangement uses TRBV19 and TRBJ2-7; 9 bases match TRBD1. The receptor comes from a man aged 55 to 70 with renal cell carcinoma. CDR3 region: CASSTQGAKEQYF. The CDR3 DNA reads TGTGCCAGTAGTACACAGGGGGCAAAGGAGCAGTACTTC.